The 10 T cell receptor beta chains below come from one sample, sequenced in a study of glioma-infiltrating T cells. Using RNA template, CDR3s of TCR alpha and beta were amplified with iRepertoire arm-PCR. TCRdb re-derived calls from the multiplex PCR reads in MiXCR, one entry per CDR3 protein. The sample holds 400,000 or so distinct CDR3 sequences, approximately 42% seen once. Source material: glioma tissue, nonneoplastic brain tissue, or PBMCs (not recorded which). These receptors originate from a human donor with low-grade glioma or glioblastoma, undergoing nonglioma brain surgery, or in good health (not recorded which).

The rearrangement joins TRBV11-2 to TRBJ2-3; TRBD2 aligns across 10 bases. Looked up from germline, CDR1 is SGHAT and CDR2 is FQNNGV. V shed 1 base, J shed 1 base, and the junction held 2 bases outside the gene matches. The CDR3 loop spans 16 amino acids. CDR3 sequence: CASSLGTSGGTDTQYF. For the CDR3, the DNA is TGTGCCAGCAGCTTAGGCACTAGCGGGGGCACAGATACGCAGTATTTT. The complete variable domain, with remaining parts taken from reference TRBV11-2 and TRBJ2-3, reads EAGVAQSPRYKIIEKRQSVAFWCNPISGHATLYWYQQILGQGPKLLIQFQNNGVVDDSQLPKDRFSAERLKGVDSTLKIQPAKLEDSAVYLCASSLGTSGGTDTQYFGPGTRLTVL.

A few counts support this clonotype. The rearrangement joins TRBV20-1 to TRBJ1-5, with 7 bases lining up with TRBD1. This CDR3 has 14 amino acids. The germline CDR1 and CDR2 sequences are DFQATT and SNEGSKA (reference sequence). The ends lost 3 bases at V and 7 bases at J; junction bases unmatched: 9. The CDR3 spells CSASADREIQPQHF. In nucleotides, the CDR3 is TGCAGTGCTAGTGCCGACAGGGAGATACAGCCCCAGCATTTT.

This chain uses TRBV7-9 with TRBJ1-2; 9 bases map to TRBD1. V lost 2 bases and J lost 4; bases outside the gene matches: 2. CDR1 and CDR2 (germline): SEHNR, FQNEAQ (reference sequence). This CDR3 has 14 amino acids. DNA for the CDR3: TGTGCCAGCAGCTTACCGGGACAGGGCTATGGCTACACCTTC. Encoded protein: CASSLPGQGYGYTF. Full variable domain (rest looked up from reference TRBV7-9 and TRBJ1-2): DTGVSQNPRHKITKRGQNVTFRCDPISEHNRLYWYRQTLGQGPEFLTYFQNEAQLEKSRLLSDRFSAERPKGSFSTLEIQRTEQGDSAMYLCASSLPGQGYGYTFGSGTRLTVV.

The CDR3 reads CASSLTGGLGYTF. The CDR3 nucleotides read TGTGCCAGCAGCTTGACAGGGGGGCTAGGCTACACCTTC. This rearrangement joins TRBV5-4 to TRBJ1-2; 8 bases map to TRBD1. Unmatched junction bases numbered 4, after V lost 1 base and J lost 8 bases. The CDR3 loop spans 13 amino acids. Per the germline V gene, CDR1 is SGHNT and CDR2 is YYREEE (reference sequence).

The rearrangement uses TRBV6-2 or TRBV6-3 and TRBJ2-7; 9 bases match TRBD1. Germline V lookup: CDR1 MNHEY, CDR2 SVGEGT. The V segment lost 6 bases and the J segment 6 bases; nucleotides outside the gene matches: 6. The CDR3 totals 13 residues. In DNA form, the CDR3 reads TGTGCCAGCAGCGCCCAGGGACAGGGCGAGCAGTACTTC. It yields the protein CASSAQGQGEQYF.

The rearrangement links TRBV7-9 to TRBJ2-7, with D perhaps matching TRBD1 (6 bases). The ends were cut back, 4 bases at V and 7 bases at J, with 11 bases in the middle. Per germline, CDR1 SEHNR and CDR2 FQNEAQ (reference sequence). The CDR3 has 12 amino acids. The CDR3 region has the DNA TGTGCCAGCAGCTCACAGGGAAGTGAGCAGTACTTC. Its protein product is CASSSQGSEQYF.

V usage is TRBV18 and J usage is TRBJ1-5, with D unresolved. The CDR3 has 14 residues. Deletions cut 3 bases from V and 3 bases from J, with 9 bases between. Germline V gives CDR1 KGHSH, CDR2 LQKENI. The CDR3: CASSPTRTNQPQHF. DNA of the CDR3: TGTGCCAGCTCACCTACCAGGACCAATCAGCCCCAGCATTTT.

This clonotype occurred many times. The V call is TRBV6-2 or TRBV6-3, the J call TRBJ2-7; 8 bases match TRBD2. Trimming removed 4 bases from V and 4 bases from J; junction bases left unmatched: 6. The length of the CDR3 is 14 residues. The germline V gene encodes CDR1 MNHEY and CDR2 SVGEGT. The CDR3 coding sequence is TGTGCCAGCAGTTGGGGACTAGGGGGATACGAGCAGTACTTC. This codes for CASSWGLGGYEQYF.

This clonotype has more than one count but fewer than ten. CDR3 DNA sequence: TGCGCCAGCAGCCAAGATCGTACTAGCGCTTACAATGAGCAGTTCTTC. Translation gives CASSQDRTSAYNEQFF. The chain combines TRBV4-1 with TRBJ2-1; 7 positions match TRBD2. Germline lookup yields CDR1 MGHRA and CDR2 YSYEKL. The trim removed 0 bases at V and 4 bases at J, leaving 6 bases unmatched. The CDR3 loop spans 16 amino acids.

The chain combines TRBV9 with TRBJ1-2, with D perhaps matching TRBD1 (6 bases). The germline V and J ends were trimmed by 3 bases and 4 bases, with 13 bases remaining between them. This CDR3 has 14 amino acids. The germline V gene encodes CDR1 SGDLS and CDR2 YYNGEE. CDR3 protein: CASSAPGDGYGYTF. The CDR3 DNA reads TGTGCCAGCAGCGCCCCAGGGGACGGCTATGGCTACACCTTC.